Below are 25 T cell receptor beta chains sequenced from a single sample in a study of regulatory T cells in long-lasting Graves disease. Time point denoted: persistent/refractory GD, antithyroid drugs over 5 years with positive TRAb. From RNA extracted from PBMCs, the TCR library was made. For TCR beta, libraries came from iRepertoire HTBI primers and Arm-PCR of CDR3 regions. In TCRdb, the multiplex PCR reads were re-called with MiXCR into one record per CDR3 protein. This repertoire shows 400,000 to 500,000 distinct CDR3 sequences, approximately 22% found once; its top ten account for approximately 15%. The specimen comprised peripheral blood mononuclear cells (PBMCs), sampled when the disease was refractory, from a patient treated with antithyroid drugs. The source of these receptors is a female donor with Graves disease.

In its sample, this clonotype was seen many times. The J gene is TRBJ2-7, the V gene TRBV5-1, with D perhaps assigned TRBD1 or TRBD2 (7 bases each). CDR1 and CDR2 (germline): SGHRS, YFSETQ. The CDR3 has 17 amino acids. V was shortened by 2 bases and J by 2 bases, with 20 bases between the two germline ends. The CDR3 region is CASSLDGRGRTAYEQYF. DNA of the CDR3: TGCGCCAGCAGCTTAGATGGGAGGGGGCGTACAGCCTACGAGCAGTACTTC.

This clonotype was observed a handful of times. The chain combines TRBV3-1 with TRBJ1-2; 7 bases are a match to TRBD1. The V segment lost 5 bases and the J segment 4 bases; nucleotides outside the gene matches: 16. Per the germline V gene, CDR1 is LGHDT and CDR2 is YNNKEL (reference sequence). The CDR3 sequence is 17 residues long. DNA of the CDR3: TGTGCCAGCAGCATCCGAGGGGGCGCGGTGGGTTTCTATGGCTACACCTTC. Translation gives CASSIRGGAVGFYGYTF.

This clonotype was counted ten times or more. The chain recombines TRBV2 with TRBJ1-2; no firm D call. V was shortened by 3 bases and J by 4 bases, with 6 bases between the two germline ends. The CDR3 totals 12 residues. The germline V gene has CDR1 SNHLY and CDR2 FYNNEI. The CDR3 sequence is CASSDWGYGYTF. CDR3 sequence (DNA): TGTGCCAGCAGTGACTGGGGCTATGGCTACACCTTC.

This clonotype was picked up a small number of times. The chain recombines TRBV2 with TRBJ2-7; the match to TRBD2 covers 7 bases. This CDR3 comprises 14 residues. Trimming took 1 base from V and 4 from J; bases not matched to a gene: 4. CDR1 SNHLY and CDR2 FYNNEI come from the germline V gene. CDR3 nucleotides: TGTGCCAGCAGTGAAGGGGGAGGGAGGTACGAGCAGTACTTC. This translates into CASSEGGGRYEQYF.

V gene TRBV28 combines with J gene TRBJ2-2, with D perhaps TRBD1 (5 bases). The CDR3 spans 15 residues. V shed 4 bases and J shed 3 bases, with 12 bases lying between them. Germline V gene sequence: CDR1 MDHEN, CDR2 SYDVKM. DNA for the CDR3: TGTGCCAGCAGTTCAGGGATGGTCGACACCGGGGAGCTGTTTTTT. Its translation is CASSSGMVDTGELFF.

This clonotype was recorded a few times. This may come from a read error, since a much larger clone is one base off. The CDR3 does not end in the conserved phenylalanine or tryptophan, so this is likely a read error. The CDR3 sequence is CATHRGPNTEAFS. The DNA for the CDR3 is TGTGCCACCCACAGGGGACCGAACACTGAAGCTTTCTCT. The chain combines TRBV6-1 with TRBJ1-1; 7 positions agree with TRBD1. From germline, CDR1 is MNHNS and CDR2 SASEGT. Trimming took 10 bases from V and 1 from J; bases not matched to a gene: 6. CDR3 length equals 13 residues.

The chain couples TRBV4-1 to TRBJ2-7; 7 bases agree with TRBD2. CDR3 length equals 17 residues. The germline CDR1 and CDR2 sequences are MGHRA and YSYEKL. V lost 5 bases and J lost 0; bases outside the gene matches: 13. Here the CDR3 reads CASSLEAGSGYSYEQYF. The CDR3 bases are TGCGCCAGCAGCTTGGAAGCTGGTAGCGGGTACTCCTACGAGCAGTACTTC.

This clonotype appeared many times. The V gene is TRBV6-1, the J gene TRBJ2-5, with D perhaps matching TRBD1 (6 bases). In germline, CDR1 is MNHNS, CDR2 SASEGT. Trimming removed 6 bases at V and 4 bases at J, with 9 bases between. There are 12 residues in the CDR3. CDR3 sequence: CASRGARETQYF. CDR3 bases: TGTGCCAGCAGGGGGGCTCGAGAGACCCAGTACTTC.

This clonotype was counted ten times or more. CDR3 nucleotide sequence: TGTGCCAGCAGTTTTAGCGTCCGGGAGACCCAGTACTTC. This encodes CASSFSVRETQYF. The genes are TRBV12-3 or TRBV12-4 and TRBJ2-5; perhaps TRBD2 as D (5 bases). This CDR3 contains 13 residues. Trimming removed 3 bases from V and 5 bases from J, with 10 bases in between.

The chain carries TRBV5-8 and TRBJ2-1; no reliable D call. Germline CDR1 is SGHTS and CDR2 is YDEGEE. The CDR3 is made up of 13 amino acids. Trimming took off 0 bases at V and 5 bases at J, with 6 bases between the two ends. CDR3 DNA sequence: TGTGCCAGCAGCTTGGTCTGGAACAATGAGCAGTTCTTC. Residues: CASSLVWNNEQFF.

This clonotype was found many times. The chain recombines TRBV28 with TRBJ2-5, with D perhaps matching TRBD2 (5 bases). Trimming removed 4 bases from V and 3 bases from J, with 9 bases in between. The length of the CDR3 is 13 residues. The V gene's germline CDR1 is MDHEN and CDR2 SYDVKM. The CDR3 is CASSWERKETQYF. For the CDR3, the DNA is TGTGCCAGCAGTTGGGAGAGAAAAGAGACCCAGTACTTC. Full variable domain (outside the CDR3, taken from reference TRBV28 and TRBJ2-5): DVKVTQSSRYLVKRTGEKVFLECVQDMDHENMFWYRQDPGLGLRLIYFSYDVKMKEKGDIPEGYSVSREKKERFSLILESASTNQTSMYLCASSWERKETQYFGPGTRLLVL.

This clonotype occurred a few times. The chain is built from TRBV19 and TRBJ2-7, with no clear D. Per the germline V gene, CDR1 is LNHDA and CDR2 is SQIVND (reference sequence). With 3 bases removed from V and 3 bases from J, the gap between germline ends came to 9 bases. This CDR3 region has 13 residues. CDR3 sequence: CASSIGAGYEQYF. As DNA, the CDR3 is TGTGCCAGTAGTATCGGCGCCGGCTACGAGCAGTACTTC.

This clonotype was recorded a few times. The genes are TRBV29-1 and TRBJ1-5; D call uncertain. Germline CDR1 is SQVTM and CDR2 is ANQGSEA. CDR3 size: 14 residues. V was shortened by 4 bases and J by 2 bases, with 12 bases between the two germline ends. For the CDR3, the DNA is TGCAGCGTTGCGACACAACCCGGCAATCAGCCCCAGCATTTT. Translation gives CSVATQPGNQPQHF.

This clonotype was seen more than once but under ten times. This chain links TRBV29-1 with TRBJ2-1, with 12 positions matching TRBD2. This CDR3 region has 14 residues. The germline CDR1 and CDR2 sequences are SQVTM and ANQGSEA. V gave up 7 bases and J gave up 4 bases; unmatched junction bases: 5. CDR3 nucleotides: TGCAGCGCTTCCGGGACTAGCGGGTACAATGAGCAGTTCTTC. Its protein product is CSASGTSGYNEQFF.

This clonotype appeared a few times. The CDR3 DNA reads TGTGCCAGCAGCTCGCCGAGGGGGAGCCAAGAGACCCAGTACTTC. It specifies CASSSPRGSQETQYF. The V and J genes are TRBV5-6 and TRBJ2-5; D is possibly TRBD1 (6 bases). The V and J ends lost 3 bases and 1 base respectively, with 13 bases between them. Germline assignment: CDR1 SGHDT and CDR2 YYEEEE. The CDR3 totals 15 residues.

This clonotype was counted many times. The gene calls are TRBV28 and TRBJ1-1; TRBD1 aligns across 8 bases. With V trimmed by 6 bases and J by 7 bases, 16 bases remained unmatched. CDR1 is MDHEN and CDR2 is SYDVKM in the germline V gene. This CDR3 spans 16 amino acids. The CDR3 is CASRAPFQGARDEAFF. The CDR3 DNA follows: TGTGCCAGCAGGGCCCCGTTCCAGGGGGCGCGGGATGAAGCTTTCTTT. The whole variable domain, remainder taken from reference TRBV28 and TRBJ1-1, is DVKVTQSSRYLVKRTGEKVFLECVQDMDHENMFWYRQDPGLGLRLIYFSYDVKMKEKGDIPEGYSVSREKKERFSLILESASTNQTSMYLCASRAPFQGARDEAFFGQGTRLTVV.

In this sample, this clonotype turned up a few times. The chain joins TRBV15 to TRBJ1-3; D perhaps matches TRBD1 (5 bases). The length of the CDR3 is 15 residues. CDR1 is LNHNV and CDR2 is YYDKDF in the germline V gene (reference sequence). V lost 4 bases, J lost 3 bases, and 13 bases lay in between. In DNA, the CDR3 is TGTGCCACCAGCAACCGGGGGGGGTTTGGAAACACCATATATTTT. This sequence encodes CATSNRGGFGNTIYF.

This clonotype was counted a few times. The CDR3 sequence: CASSTRHNPNTEAFF. Here the CDR3 DNA reads TGTGCCAGTAGTACCCGACACAATCCGAACACTGAAGCTTTCTTT. V and J are TRBV19 and TRBJ1-1; D uncertain. V lost 4 bases to trimming and J lost 1 base, with 13 bases between them. The CDR3 extends over 15 amino acids. CDR1 is LNHDA, CDR2 SQIVND, per germline (reference sequence).

This rearrangement joins TRBV7-3 to TRBJ2-6; D not resolved. Germline V gene sequence: CDR1 SGHTA, CDR2 FQGTGA. The length of the CDR3 is 15 residues. Trimming cost V 5 bases and J 0 bases, with 8 bases left between them. In nucleotides, the CDR3 is TGTGCCAGCAGCCCTACCCCCTCTGGGGCCAACGTCCTGACTTTC. Amino acid sequence: CASSPTPSGANVLTF. Combining the CDR3 with reference TRBV7-3 and TRBJ2-6 gives the whole variable domain GAGVSQTPSNKVTEKGKYVELRCDPISGHTALYWYRQSLGQGPEFLIYFQGTGAADDSGLPNDRFFAVRPEGSVSTLKIQRTERGDSAVYLCASSPTPSGANVLTFGAGSRLTVL.

At least ten counts were recorded for this clonotype. V and J are TRBV3-1 and TRBJ2-7; D remains unclear. V lost 0 bases and J lost 5, with 11 bases in between. Looked up from germline, CDR1 is LGHDT and CDR2 is YNNKEL (reference sequence). This CDR3 region has 14 residues. CDR3 sequence: CASSQDLVGHEQYF. The CDR3, as DNA: TGTGCCAGCAGCCAAGATCTAGTGGGCCACGAGCAGTACTTC.

In this sample, this clonotype turned up many times. The chain carries TRBV2 and TRBJ1-5; TRBD1 is a possible D gene (5 bases). V was shortened by 6 bases and J by 0 bases, with 21 bases between the two germline ends. CDR1 is SNHLY, CDR2 FYNNEI, per germline. The CDR3 is 18 amino acids. DNA for the CDR3: TGTGCCAGCAGAGAGGACGGCAGAAGGGGCTATAGCAATCAGCCCCAGCATTTT. Translated: CASREDGRRGYSNQPQHF.

J is TRBJ1-2 and V is TRBV13, with D uncertain. Germline assignment: CDR1 PRHDT and CDR2 FYEKMQ (reference sequence). The CDR3 contains 13 residues. V was cut by 0 bases and J by 4 bases, with 6 bases left in between. The CDR3 loop is CASSLGAGYGYTF. DNA of the CDR3: TGTGCCAGCAGCTTAGGGGCCGGCTATGGCTACACCTTC.

This clonotype has more than one count but fewer than ten. This sequence joins TRBV7-8 and TRBJ1-1; D may be TRBD1 (5 bases). Deletions cut 2 bases from V and 4 bases from J, with 14 bases between. The CDR3 has 15 residues. The germline V gene has CDR1 SGHVS and CDR2 FQNEAQ. CDR3 loop: CASSLTRGKSTEAFF. The DNA for the CDR3 is TGTGCCAGCAGCTTAACCCGGGGCAAAAGCACTGAAGCTTTCTTT.

This clonotype showed up many times. The J gene is TRBJ2-5, the V gene TRBV12-3 or TRBV12-4, with 8 bases identical to TRBD1. The CDR3 length is 13 residues. Germline trimming cut 6 bases from V and 5 bases from J; bases unmatched to any gene: 5. The CDR3: CASSGQGGETQYF. In DNA form, the CDR3 reads TGTGCCAGCAGCGGACAGGGCGGGGAGACCCAGTACTTC.

This clonotype showed up many times. The CDR3 DNA is TGTGCCAGCAGTGGGATACTAGCGGGAGGCCGCCCGACGCAGTATTTT. Translation gives CASSGILAGGRPTQYF. The genes are TRBV2 and TRBJ2-3; 12 nucleotides match TRBD2. V lost 4 bases, J lost 9 bases, and 11 bases stayed unmatched. The CDR3 runs 16 residues. Germline CDR1 is SNHLY and CDR2 is FYNNEI.